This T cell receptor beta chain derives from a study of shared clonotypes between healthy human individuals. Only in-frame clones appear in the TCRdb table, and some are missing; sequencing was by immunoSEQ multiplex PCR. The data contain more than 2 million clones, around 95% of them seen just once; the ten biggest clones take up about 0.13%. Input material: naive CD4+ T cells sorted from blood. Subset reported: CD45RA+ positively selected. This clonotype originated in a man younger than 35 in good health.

The CDR3 sequence is CAWTQRGWQGDSPLHF. The DNA of the CDR3 is TGTGCCTGGACCCAAAGGGGGTGGCAGGGAGACTCACCCCTCCACTTT. The chain recombines TRBV30 with TRBJ1-6; TRBD1 might be the D (6 bases). This CDR3 has 16 amino acids. V gave up 4 bases and J gave up 10 bases, with 23 bases separating them. Germline V gene data show CDR1 as GTSNPN and CDR2 as SVGIG (reference sequence). Supplemented by reference TRBV30 and TRBJ1-6, the full variable domain reads SQTIHQWPATLVQPVGSPLSLECTVEGTSNPNLYWYRQAAGRGLQLLFYSVGIGQISSEVPQNLSASRPQDRQFILSSKKLLLSDSGFYLCAWTQRGWQGDSPLHFGNGTRLTVT.